A selection of T cell receptor beta chains follows, all from one sample in a study of cytomegalovirus exposure and HLA in healthy donors. Data came from immunoSEQ multiplex PCR; TCRdb stores just in-frame clones and leaves some out. The table records 200,000 to 250,000 clones, around 82% of them present only once. Sequencing was done on a sample of PBMCs. These receptors were collected from a woman aged 30 to 39 in good health and CMV-seronegative. Both conserved end residues are trimmed from each CDR3. The order of the fields is clone size, J gene, V gene, CDR3 protein. Not every row has a clone size; where given, it reads once, few, many or a size class.

NA	TRBJ2-7	TRBV15	ATRKEYSYEQY
once	TRBJ2-3	TRBV30	AWTRGGVGATDTQY
NA	TRBJ2-1	TRBV29-1	SVEDPGRTYNEQF
once	TRBJ2-7	TRBV30	AWSMNWSYEQY
NA	TRBJ1-4	TRBV5-1	ASSPTGLPNEKLF
NA	TRBJ2-2	TRBV14	ASSPRTATNTGELF
once	TRBJ2-1	TRBV30	AWSVPGGLGNEQF
NA	TRBJ2-7	TRBV27	ASSLSSHGSSYEQY
NA	TRBJ1-1	TRBV7-8	ASKGRRDTEAF
NA	TRBJ1-2	TRBV5-6	ASSEFQRAGYT
few	TRBJ2-5	TRBV4-2	ASSWRGGPGVQETQY
NA	TRBJ2-7	TRBV9	ASSSSSGTYEQY
NA	TRBJ2-7	TRBV4-2	ASSETGGGEQY
NA	TRBJ1-3	TRBV28	ASSQIILPGLGRTDSGNTIY
NA	TRBJ2-3	TRBV7-9	ASSPEVFTDTQY
NA	TRBJ2-1	TRBV4-1	ASSQVNPLAGDLGNEQF
NA	TRBJ1-2	TRBV7-2	ASSVYRDGYP
NA	TRBJ2-3	TRBV2	ASSADRNTDTQY
NA	TRBJ2-1	TRBV7-3	ASSQAGGPNNEQF
few	TRBJ2-6	TRBV5-6	ASSWTDSGANVLT
NA	TRBJ1-1	TRBV7-6	ASSLMTGGLNTEAF
NA	TRBJ2-1	TRBV5-1	ASSFGPQDSGGHYNEQF
NA	TRBJ2-3	TRBV2	ASSGLSQDTQY
NA	TRBJ1-1	TRBV29-1	SVSTGPTPEAF
NA	TRBJ1-2	TRBV5-1	ASSFDRVESGYT
NA	TRBJ1-1	TRBV5-6	ASSLLQPNTEAF
NA	TRBJ2-5	TRBV4-1	ASSPLQGKAQETQY
NA	TRBJ2-2	TRBV4-1	ASSHNRGRTGELF
NA	TRBJ1-3	TRBV6-6	ASSVGPTGGNTIY
NA	TRBJ2-4	TRBV15	ATSRGGGTLAKNIQY
NA	TRBJ2-5	TRBV13	ASSLGLVMETQY
NA	TRBJ1-6	TRBV10-3	AISEDSVGSPLH
NA	TRBJ2-7	TRBV29-1	SAVGGDYYEQY
NA	TRBJ2-7	TRBV19	ASSMGGASSYEQY
NA	TRBJ1-6	TRBV5-1	ASSLGQGNSPLH
NA	TRBJ2-5	TRBV30	AWREWETQY
NA	TRBJ2-3	TRBV7-9	ASSLLADDPDTQY
few	TRBJ1-3	TRBV7-2	ASSRPRGSSGNTIY
NA	TRBJ2-3	TRBV19	ASSLWREVDTQY
NA	TRBJ2-4	TRBV7-2	ASSSGYREAKNIQY
NA	TRBJ1-4	TRBV6-1	ASSEEGRFATNEKLF